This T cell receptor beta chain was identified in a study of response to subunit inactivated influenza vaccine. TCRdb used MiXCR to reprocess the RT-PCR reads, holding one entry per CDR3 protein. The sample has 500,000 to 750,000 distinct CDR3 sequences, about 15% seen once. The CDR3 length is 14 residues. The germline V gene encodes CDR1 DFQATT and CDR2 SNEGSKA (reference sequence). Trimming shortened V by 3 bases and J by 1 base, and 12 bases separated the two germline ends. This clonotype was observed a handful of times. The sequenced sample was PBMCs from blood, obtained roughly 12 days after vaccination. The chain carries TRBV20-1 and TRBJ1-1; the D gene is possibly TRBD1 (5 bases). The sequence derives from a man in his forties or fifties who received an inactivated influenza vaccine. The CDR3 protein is CSASFTGGNTEAFF. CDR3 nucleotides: TGCAGTGCTAGTTTCACTGGGGGGAACACTGAAGCTTTCTTT.